The rows below give T cell receptor beta chains drawn from one sample of a study of shared clonotypes between healthy human individuals. Generated by immunoSEQ multiplex PCR, the TCRdb table keeps only in-frame clones and is missing some. The top ten clones hold 1.2% of a sample with over a million clones, roughly 96% of them seen once. The sequencing input was naive CD4+ T cells sorted from blood. The receptors shown here come from a man aged 25-40 years in good health. Each CDR3 is given with its conserved first and last residue. D genes are given only for firm matches.

>TRBJ1-4|TRBV28|.
CASSLGGVNEKLFF
TGTGCCAGCAGTTTGGGGGGTGTAAATGAAAAACTGTTTTTT
>TRBJ2-7|TRBV10-1|.
CASSTGRQYEQYF
TGCGCCAGCAGTACGGGACGGCAATACGAGCAGTACTTC
>TRBJ2-7|TRBV6-8|.
CASTPPHRQRPYEQYF
TGTGCCAGCACCCCACCTCATAGACAGAGACCCTACGAGCAGTACTTC
>TRBJ2-2|TRBV7-8|.
CASSLVEAGELFF
TGTGCCAGCAGCTTAGTCGAGGCCGGGGAGCTGTTTTTT
>TRBJ2-1|TRBV18|.
CASSPRGGKNEQFF
TGTGCCAGCTCACCCAGGGGAGGGAAAAATGAGCAGTTCTTC
>TRBJ1-3|TRBV30|.
CAWSVRSRGRNTIYF
TGTGCCTGGAGTGTACGAAGTAGGGGAAGAAACACCATATATTTT
>TRBJ2-1|TRBV6-1|.
CASSESYGWWEAVDEQFF
TGTGCCAGCAGTGAATCTTACGGTTGGTGGGAGGCTGTAGATGAGCAGTTCTTC
>TRBJ1-1|TRBV5-1|.
CASSLQGFDTEAFF
TGCGCCAGCAGCTTGCAGGGATTTGACACTGAAGCTTTCTTT
>TRBJ2-7|TRBV7-2|.
CASSWSTRGYEQYF
TGTGCCAGCAGCTGGAGTACTCGGGGGTACGAGCAGTACTTC
>TRBJ2-3|TRBV11-3|.
CASSFGGSGNADTQYF
TGTGCCAGCAGCTTTGGGGGATCAGGAAACGCAGATACGCAGTATTTT
>TRBJ2-1|TRBV6-1|.
CALTSPASSYNEQFF
TGTGCCCTTACTTCCCCGGCTAGCTCCTACAATGAGCAGTTCTTC
>TRBJ2-3|TRBV28|TRBD2
CASSYSPWTSDFTDTQYF
TGTGCCAGCAGTTATTCACCCTGGACTAGCGACTTCACAGATACGCAGTATTTT
>TRBJ2-7|TRBV18|.
CASSFSGTDSYEQYF
TGTGCCAGCTCGTTCTCCGGGACGGATTCCTACGAGCAGTACTTC
>TRBJ2-5|TRBV6-1|TRBD1
CASRDRSQETQYF
TGTGCCAGCAGGGACAGGAGTCAAGAGACCCAGTACTTC
>TRBJ1-2|TRBV7-9|TRBD1
CANWDREEERDGYTF
TGTGCCAACTGGGACAGAGAAGAGGAGCGGGATGGCTACACCTTC
>TRBJ2-3|TRBV7-2|.
CASSSSREDTQYF
TGTGCCAGCAGCTCATCCAGGGAGGATACGCAGTATTTT